What follows describes a single T cell receptor (beta chain). This entry comes from a study of cytomegalovirus exposure and HLA in healthy donors. Trimming stripped 3 bases from V and 3 bases from J, with 8 bases between. Germline V gene sequence: CDR1 LNHDA, CDR2 SQIVND (reference sequence). This CDR3 contains 13 residues. Researchers ran the PCR with 60 Vbeta and 13 Jbeta primers. The data were produced by immunoSEQ multiplex PCR, yet TCRdb's version contains in-frame clones alone and is incomplete. The clone table shows more than 45,000 clones, with the ten largest holding more than 9%. Sequencing used PBMCs. The chain links TRBV19 to TRBJ1-2; D not certain. The clonotype was recovered from a woman aged 60-75 years in good health and CMV-seropositive. The CDR3 loop is CASSIRDDYGYTF. The CDR3 DNA reads TGTGCCAGTAGTATTCGGGATGACTATGGCTACACCTTC.